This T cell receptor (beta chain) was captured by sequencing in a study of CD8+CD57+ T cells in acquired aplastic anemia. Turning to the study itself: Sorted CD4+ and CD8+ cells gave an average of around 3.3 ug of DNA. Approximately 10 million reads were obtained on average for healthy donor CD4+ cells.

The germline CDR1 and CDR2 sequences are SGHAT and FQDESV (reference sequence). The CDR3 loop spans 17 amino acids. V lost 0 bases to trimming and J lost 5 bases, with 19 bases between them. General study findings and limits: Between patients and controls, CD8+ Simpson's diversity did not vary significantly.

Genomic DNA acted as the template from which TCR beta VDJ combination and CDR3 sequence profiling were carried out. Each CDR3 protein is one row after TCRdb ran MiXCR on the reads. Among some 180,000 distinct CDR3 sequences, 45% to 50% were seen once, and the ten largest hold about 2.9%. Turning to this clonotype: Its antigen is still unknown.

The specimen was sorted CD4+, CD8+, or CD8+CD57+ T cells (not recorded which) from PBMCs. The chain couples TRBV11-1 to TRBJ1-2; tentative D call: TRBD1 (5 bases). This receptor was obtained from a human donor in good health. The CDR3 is CASSLAPRGKVAYGYTF. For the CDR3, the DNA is TGTGCCAGCAGCTTAGCACCCCGGGGGAAGGTGGCGTATGGCTACACCTTC.